Sequencing of this TCR beta chain was carried out in a study of shared clonotypes between healthy human individuals. General study points: About 5% was the fraction of naive CD4 clonotypes found shared across four donors.

This CDR3 is 15 amino acids long. Germline CDR1 and CDR2: SGHRS and YFSETQ. The V end lost 4 bases, the J end lost 3 bases, and 14 bases lay between the germline ends. Comment on this clone: Antigen unknown.

Assay: immunoSEQ multiplex PCR; the TCRdb copy retains only in-frame clones and omits some. The sample carries about 1 million clones, about 75% recorded once. Sequencing was done on a sample of memory CD4+ T cells sorted from blood. Noted subset: CD45RA-negative fraction. The J gene is TRBJ2-1, the V gene TRBV5-1, with unresolved D. The sequence came from a man between 18 and 35 years old in good health. The CDR3 reads CASSQPQANYNEQFF. CDR3 in DNA: TGCGCCAGCAGCCAACCTCAAGCGAACTACAATGAGCAGTTCTTC.